These T cell receptor beta chains were read from a single sample in a study of blood T cell repertoires in COVID-19. Generated by immunoSEQ multiplex PCR, the TCRdb table keeps only in-frame clones and is missing some. Of 380,000 or so clones listed, approximately 87% were seen once; the top ten hold approximately 1%. Sequences were obtained from PBMCs or T cells enriched from blood (not recorded which). Source of these receptors: a woman in her thirties with acute COVID-19. CDR3s include the opening cysteine and the closing phenylalanine or tryptophan. The D gene is left open where the match is weak. A row's size may be missing; if present it is once, few, many or a size class.

DNA | CDR3 | V | D | size | J
TGTGCCAGCAGTACCCAGGAGGGCTATGGCTACACCTTC | CASSTQEGYGYTF | TRBV2 | NA | NA | TRBJ1-2
TGTGCCAGCAGTGAGCAAGGCGGGGACAGCAATTCACCCCTCCACTTT | CASSEQGGDSNSPLHF | TRBV2 | TRBD1 | NA | TRBJ1-6
TGTGCCAGCAGACGGGACACAGGCTCTGGAAACACCATATATTTT | CASRRDTGSGNTIYF | TRBV7-2 | NA | NA | TRBJ1-3
TGCGCCAGCAGCCGAAGTCACACGGGACAGTTCTATGGCTACACCTTC | CASSRSHTGQFYGYTF | TRBV4-3 | TRBD1 | NA | TRBJ1-2
TGTGCCAGCAGCTTCGCATCCGACAGGGGGCGAACAGATACGCAGTATTTT | CASSFASDRGRTDTQYF | TRBV7-2 | TRBD1 | NA | TRBJ2-3
TGTGCCAGCAGCTCTGGGGGGGATTTCTCTGGAAACACCATATATTTT | CASSSGGDFSGNTIYF | TRBV9 | NA | NA | TRBJ1-3
TGTGCCAGCAGTTTGAAGAGCGGGCCTACCTACGAGCAGTACTTC | CASSLKSGPTYEQYF | TRBV6-5 | NA | once | TRBJ2-7
TGTGCCAGCAGGCAAACAGGGGGCGGTGAAGCTTTCTTT | CASRQTGGGEAFF | TRBV7-3 | TRBD1 | NA | TRBJ1-1
TGTGCCAGCAGCGTAGGCGGGGGGAATGAAGCTTTCTTT | CASSVGGGNEAFF | TRBV9 | NA | NA | TRBJ1-1
TGTGCCAGCAGCGTAGTAGGTGGACTCTTGAACACTGAAGCTTTCTTT | CASSVVGGLLNTEAFF | TRBV9 | NA | NA | TRBJ1-1
TGTGCCAGCAGTTCCCTCGGGACTCAGACTCAAGAGACCCAGTACTTC | CASSSLGTQTQETQYF | TRBV27 | NA | NA | TRBJ2-5
TGTGCCAGCAGCCCTCGGGAGCGGGGCGGCATGAATGAGCAGTTCTTC | CASSPRERGGMNEQFF | TRBV11-3 | TRBD2 | NA | TRBJ2-1
TGTGCCAGCAGCAAAGAAGGACAGGGATACATCTCTGGAAACACCATATATTTT | CASSKEGQGYISGNTIYF | TRBV21-1 | NA | NA | TRBJ1-3
TGTGCCAGCAGTTTCGACAGGGGTACCTACGAGCAGTACTTC | CASSFDRGTYEQYF | TRBV28 | TRBD1 | NA | TRBJ2-7
TGCGCCAGCAGCTCCCCGGGAGTTACGCAGTATTTT | CASSSPGVTQYF | TRBV5-1 | NA | NA | TRBJ2-3
TGTGCCAGCAGCCATCGTCTGGGCAATATGAACACCGGGGAGCTGTTTTTT | CASSHRLGNMNTGELFF | TRBV3-1/TRBV3-2 | NA | NA | TRBJ2-2
TGTGCCAGCAACAGAGGGGGATCCCAAGAGACCCAGTACTTC | CASNRGGSQETQYF | TRBV19 | NA | NA | TRBJ2-5
TGCGCCAGCAGCTTGGAGGGGATTAGCAATCAGCCCCAGCATTTT | CASSLEGISNQPQHF | TRBV5-1 | NA | NA | TRBJ1-5
TGTGCTAGTGGTCCCACGACAGGGGGGTTCTCTAGCAATCAGCCCCAGCATTTT | CASGPTTGGFSSNQPQHF | TRBV12-5 | TRBD1 | NA | TRBJ1-5
TGTGCCTGGCGGACCGGGACAGGGTCCTACAATGAGCAGTTCTTC | CAWRTGTGSYNEQFF | TRBV30 | TRBD1 | NA | TRBJ2-1
TGTGCCAGCAGCGTAGCCCTGGCGGGGGGGACCCAGTACTTC | CASSVALAGGTQYF | TRBV9 | TRBD2 | NA | TRBJ2-5
TGTGCCAGCAGGATTCATCTTACGGAGTCAGCCTACGAGCAGTACTTC | CASRIHLTESAYEQYF | TRBV5-6 | NA | NA | TRBJ2-7
TGTGCCTGTTCCCACCGCGGACAGGGGCCCACAGATACGCAGTATTTT | CACSHRGQGPTDTQYF | TRBV2 | TRBD1 | NA | TRBJ2-3
TGTGCCAGCAGCTTGAGAGTTGGAGAGACCCAGTACTTC | CASSLRVGETQYF | TRBV5-6 | NA | NA | TRBJ2-5
TGCGCCAGCAGCCCGCTGGACAGGGGCAAACCCTACGAGCAGTACTTC | CASSPLDRGKPYEQYF | TRBV5-1 | TRBD1 | NA | TRBJ2-7
TGTGCCAGTAAACGCAGACACTCCATTGGGAGCTCCTATAATTCACCCCTCCACTTT | CASKRRHSIGSSYNSPLHF | TRBV19 | NA | NA | TRBJ1-6
TGTGCCAGCAGCGACACGGGACAGGGAGGCTCCTACGAGCAGTACTTC | CASSDTGQGGSYEQYF | TRBV27 | TRBD1 | NA | TRBJ2-7
TGTGCCAGCAGCCTCGGGTGGGGGGGCAATGAGCAGTTCTTC | CASSLGWGGNEQFF | TRBV3-1/TRBV3-2 | TRBD2 | NA | TRBJ2-1
TGTGCCAGTAGTATAGATCAGGAGGGTATGGCTTTCTTT | CASSIDQEGMAFF | TRBV19 | NA | NA | TRBJ1-1
TGTGCCAGCAGCAAGCGGACAGGGAACAATGAGCAGTTCTTC | CASSKRTGNNEQFF | TRBV7-9 | TRBD1 | NA | TRBJ2-1
TGTGCCAGCAGCAAGTTGGGGGGGCAGGGAGGATACGAGCAGTACTTC | CASSKLGGQGGYEQYF | TRBV4-2 | NA | NA | TRBJ2-7
TGTGCCAGCAGTTCGGGACACCAGTTCTCTGGAAACACCATATATTTT | CASSSGHQFSGNTIYF | TRBV27 | NA | NA | TRBJ1-3
TGTGCCAGCAGCCCACAGGACAGCTTGAACACTGAAGCTTTCTTT | CASSPQDSLNTEAFF | TRBV3-1/TRBV3-2 | NA | NA | TRBJ1-1
TGTGCCAGCAGCCCCCACAGGGTGGCCGGGGAGCTGTTTTTT | CASSPHRVAGELFF | TRBV11-2 | NA | NA | TRBJ2-2
TGTGCCGGGAAACTAGTCAGTGAGCAGTTCTTC | CAGKLVSEQFF | TRBV30 | NA | NA | TRBJ2-1
TGTGCCAGTAGACTGGGACAGGGCTTGACCGGGGAGCTGTTTTTT | CASRLGQGLTGELFF | TRBV19 | TRBD1 | NA | TRBJ2-2
TGTGCCAGCAGGAGAGGTAGCGGGGGGAACAATGAGCAGTTCTTC | CASRRGSGGNNEQFF | TRBV7-2 | TRBD2 | NA | TRBJ2-1
TGTGCCAGCAGTTTTTTAGGGGGCGCCGGTGAAAAACTGTTTTTT | CASSFLGGAGEKLFF | TRBV5-8 | TRBD1 | NA | TRBJ1-4
TGTGCCAGCAGCTTATTTGTCAGGGGAGATTCACCCCTCCACTTT | CASSLFVRGDSPLHF | TRBV7-8 | NA | NA | TRBJ1-6
TGTGCCAGCAGTGAAGAGGGGTTTGGCCTCCAGCATTTT | CASSEEGFGLQHF | TRBV6-1 | NA | NA | TRBJ1-5
TGTGCCAGCAGCACAACAGGGATATCAAACTATGGCTACACCTTC | CASSTTGISNYGYTF | TRBV2 | NA | few | TRBJ1-2
TGTGCCAGCAGCTTTGAGGACAGTGGGTATGATACGCAGTATTTT | CASSFEDSGYDTQYF | TRBV7-9 | NA | NA | TRBJ2-3
TGTGCCAGCAGGGGTCGTTTAGGGACAGGGGGCACTGAAGCTTTCTTT | CASRGRLGTGGTEAFF | TRBV2 | TRBD1 | NA | TRBJ1-1
TGCAGCCCCCCTAATCAGGCAAAAGCTAACTATGGCTACACCTTC | CSPPNQAKANYGYTF | TRBV29-1 | NA | NA | TRBJ1-2
TGTGCCAGCAGCTTAGAGCCAGGCCACTCTGGAAACACCATATATTTT | CASSLEPGHSGNTIYF | TRBV7-2 | NA | NA | TRBJ1-3
TGTGCCAGCAGCCTATACCCGGGACAGGGACGAGGACAGCCCCAGCATTTT | CASSLYPGQGRGQPQHF | TRBV7-8 | TRBD1 | NA | TRBJ1-5
TGTGCCAGCAGCCTAGGGGTACAGGGTTTCCAAGAGACCCAGTACTTC | CASSLGVQGFQETQYF | TRBV7-9 | NA | NA | TRBJ2-5
TGCAGTGCTAGGGGGAGAGGCGAGCAGTACTTC | CSARGRGEQYF | TRBV20-1 | NA | NA | TRBJ2-7
TGTGCCAGCAGTTTACTCGACCCCCGGGATGGCTACACCTTC | CASSLLDPRDGYTF | TRBV27 | NA | NA | TRBJ1-2
TGTGCCAGCAGCTTGGGACAGATTTTTTCCGAGCAGTACTTC | CASSLGQIFSEQYF | TRBV5-8 | NA | NA | TRBJ2-7
TGTGCCAGCTCTAGAGGATACGCTGAAGCTTTCTTT | CASSRGYAEAFF | TRBV11-2 | NA | NA | TRBJ1-1
TGTGCCACCAGCAGTAGCCCGGGGGGGGGCACAGATACGCAGTATTTT | CATSSSPGGGTDTQYF | TRBV15 | TRBD2 | once | TRBJ2-3
TGTGCCAGCAGCCCCCGGAGGTACTATTCGAGCTCTGGAAACACCATATATTTT | CASSPRRYYSSSGNTIYF | TRBV4-2 | NA | once | TRBJ1-3
TGTGCCAGCACCGTGGGTCCGGGAAATCAGCCCCAGCATTTT | CASTVGPGNQPQHF | TRBV2 | NA | NA | TRBJ1-5
TGTGCCAGCTCACCAGGACAGGGGGCGGAGTATGGCTACACCTTC | CASSPGQGAEYGYTF | TRBV18 | TRBD1 | NA | TRBJ1-2
TGTGCCAGCAGCCAAGATCCCCAGGGTCACACCTTC | CASSQDPQGHTF | TRBV3-1/TRBV3-2 | NA | NA | TRBJ1-2
TGTGCCAGCAGCCTGGGACAGGGGGCCTACAATGAGCAGTTCTTC | CASSLGQGAYNEQFF | TRBV7-2 | TRBD1 | few | TRBJ2-1
TGTGCCAGCAAGTGGTCAGGTAGCTCCTATAATTCACCCCTCCACTTT | CASKWSGSSYNSPLHF | TRBV2 | NA | NA | TRBJ1-6